Shown below are 26 T cell receptor beta chains from a single sample sequenced in a study of T cell responses to AZD1222 COVID-19 vaccine. Profiling relied on immunoSEQ multiplex PCR, and the TCRdb table lists in-frame clones only, not all of them. The sample has around 100,000 clones, around 87% seen once. The sequences come from peripheral blood, collected on day 0 of MenACWY control vaccination. The receptors originated from an adult in good health.

Here the CDR3 reads CASSIGGVAYEQYF. The CDR3 region has the DNA TGTGCCAGTAGTATAGGAGGGGTAGCCTACGAGCAGTACTTC. The V gene is TRBV19, the J gene TRBJ2-7; D may match TRBD1 or TRBD2 (5 bases each). Trimming left V 1 base short and J 2 bases short, with 9 bases between. This CDR3 has 14 residues. CDR1 is LNHDA and CDR2 is SQIVND in the germline V gene (reference sequence). The full variable domain, its missing parts supplied by reference TRBV19 and TRBJ2-7, is DGGITQSPKYLFRKEGQNVTLSCEQNLNHDAMYWYRQDPGQGLRLIYYSQIVNDFQKGDIAEGYSVSREKKESFPLTVTSAQKNPTAFYLCASSIGGVAYEQYFGPGTRLTVT.

J is TRBJ2-2 and V is TRBV7-9; 7 bases agree with TRBD2. With 0 bases clipped from V and 5 bases from J, the junction kept 6 bases outside the gene matches. The CDR3 covers 16 residues. Germline V gene lookup returns CDR1 SEHNR and CDR2 FQNEAQ (reference sequence). The CDR3 spells CASSLATSWETGELFF. CDR3 DNA: TGTGCCAGCAGCTTAGCGACTAGCTGGGAGACCGGGGAGCTGTTTTTT.

This chain joins TRBV6-1 and TRBJ1-5, with 9 bases matching TRBD1. V lost 1 base, J lost 6 bases, and 7 bases stayed unmatched. The CDR3 consists of 16 residues. CDR1 and CDR2 (germline): MNHNS, SASEGT. The CDR3 sequence is CASSEVGQGFSQPQHF. CDR3 nucleotide sequence: TGTGCCAGCAGTGAAGTGGGACAGGGTTTCAGTCAGCCCCAGCATTTT.

This chain joins TRBV27 and TRBJ1-5; 8 positions match TRBD1. J gave up 3 bases and V 6 bases, and 10 bases lay outside the gene matches. From germline, CDR1 is MNHEY and CDR2 SMNVEV (reference sequence). This CDR3 contains 16 residues. The CDR3 DNA reads TGTGCCAGCAGCGAATTCCAGGGGGCTATCAATCAGCCCCAGCATTTT. It codes for CASSEFQGAINQPQHF.

The V gene is TRBV7-2, the J gene TRBJ2-2; weak D call: TRBD2 (6 bases). Deletions cut 1 base from V and 5 bases from J, with 11 bases between. The CDR3 has 15 residues. The germline V gene encodes CDR1 SGHTA and CDR2 FQGNSA. The CDR3 DNA reads TGTGCCAGCAGCTTAGATGGAGGGTGGACCGGGGAGCTGTTTTTT. Residues: CASSLDGGWTGELFF.

This clone was picked up a small number of times. This chain links TRBV28 with TRBJ1-2, with 7 bases fitting TRBD1. The CDR3 totals 14 residues. The V gene's germline CDR1 is MDHEN and CDR2 SYDVKM. The trim removed 8 bases at V and 5 bases at J, leaving 11 bases unmatched. The CDR3 DNA reads TGTGCCAGCGCCACAGGGGTCGACTTGTATGGCTACACCTTC. It encodes CASATGVDLYGYTF.

The chain couples TRBV9 to TRBJ2-7; possibly TRBD2 for D (6 bases). This CDR3 comprises 15 residues. Trimming pared 1 base from V and 2 bases from J, leaving 13 bases between. Germline CDR1 reads SGDLS; CDR2 reads YYNGEE. CDR3 in amino acids: CASSVTSSSAYEQYF. Here the CDR3 DNA reads TGTGCCAGCAGCGTAACTAGTTCTAGCGCCTACGAGCAGTACTTC.

The CDR3 DNA reads as TGTGCCAGCAGCTTATGGGGGGCCGGCGGGGAGCTGTTTTTT. This codes for CASSLWGAGGELFF. This rearrangement joins TRBV11-3 to TRBJ2-2; D assignment may be TRBD1 or TRBD2 (6 bases each). CDR3 length: 14 residues. The germline V gene has CDR1 SGHNT and CDR2 YENEEA. Between the trimmed V and J ends, which lost 2 bases and 7 bases, there was a span of 11 bases.

This clone was seen once. V is TRBV4-3 and J is TRBJ1-3, with no clear D. Trimming stripped 0 bases from V and 7 bases from J, with 7 bases between. The V gene's germline CDR1 is LGHNA and CDR2 YSLEER. The CDR3 loop spans 13 amino acids. The DNA of the CDR3 is TGCGCCAGCAGCCAAGATCTGGCGAACACCATATATTTT. Protein: CASSQDLANTIYF.

This clone was counted between two and nine times. The V gene is TRBV6-1, the J gene TRBJ1-6; D gene ambiguous. This CDR3 has 13 amino acids. From germline, CDR1 is MNHNS and CDR2 SASEGT. The V and J ends lost 3 bases and 7 bases respectively, with 7 bases between them. The CDR3 region is CASSESRNSPLHF. Here the CDR3 DNA reads TGTGCCAGCAGTGAGAGCCGGAATTCACCCCTCCACTTT.

The V gene is TRBV27, the J gene TRBJ2-2; 13 bases are a match to TRBD2. Germline V CDR1 and CDR2: MNHEY, SMNVEV (reference sequence). V trimming: 6 bases; J trimming: 6 bases; junction bases outside the gene matches: 4. This CDR3 is built from 15 residues. The DNA of the CDR3 is TGTGCCAGCAGCCCACTAGCGGGAGGGGCCGGGGAGCTGTTTTTT. It is translated as CASSPLAGGAGELFF.

The rearrangement links TRBV6-2 or TRBV6-3 to TRBJ1-4; D not certain. Germline V gene sequence: CDR1 MNHEY, CDR2 SVGEGT. V lost 1 base and J lost 8, with 5 bases in between. The CDR3 runs to 12 residues. The CDR3: CASSYWEEKLFF. The CDR3 DNA sequence: TGTGCCAGCAGTTACTGGGAAGAAAAACTGTTTTTT.

V and J are TRBV5-1 and TRBJ1-1; TRBD1 might be the D (5 bases). The V gene's germline CDR1 is SGHRS and CDR2 YFSETQ. This CDR3 is 14 amino acids long. Between the trimmed V and J ends, which lost 7 bases and 1 base, there was a span of 14 bases. The chain's CDR3 is CASRADGGNTEAFF. The CDR3 coding sequence is TGCGCCAGCCGAGCGGACGGGGGGAACACTGAAGCTTTCTTT.

The rearrangement joins TRBV6-5 to TRBJ2-1; 7 bases fit TRBD1. Per the germline V gene, CDR1 is MNHEY and CDR2 is SVGAGI. The CDR3 loop spans 14 amino acids. V lost 2 bases and J lost 5; bases outside the gene matches: 3. CDR3: CASSYRDRNNEQFF. For the CDR3, the DNA is TGTGCCAGCAGTTACAGGGACAGAAACAATGAGCAGTTCTTC.

The chain couples TRBV19 to TRBJ2-3, with D possibly being TRBD1 or TRBD2 (6 bases each). The CDR3 runs to 16 residues. Germline CDR1 reads LNHDA; CDR2 reads SQIVND (reference sequence). Trimming cost V 6 bases and J 8 bases, with 24 bases left between them. CDR3 bases: TGTGCCAGTAGCCCGGGGTGGGGGGCGATGAGGTCTACGCAGTATTTT. Amino acids: CASSPGWGAMRSTQYF. Together with reference TRBV19 and TRBJ2-3, the CDR3 gives the full variable domain: DGGITQSPKYLFRKEGQNVTLSCEQNLNHDAMYWYRQDPGQGLRLIYYSQIVNDFQKGDIAEGYSVSREKKESFPLTVTSAQKNPTAFYLCASSPGWGAMRSTQYFGPGTRLTVL.

V usage is TRBV2 and J usage is TRBJ2-1, with TRBD2 identical over 7 bases. Germline V CDR1 and CDR2: SNHLY, FYNNEI. CDR3 size: 12 residues. V shed 6 bases, J shed 10 bases, and the junction held 6 bases outside the gene matches. The CDR3 DNA is TGTGCCAGCAGCGACATCGGGGGGGAGCAGTTCTTC. It encodes CASSDIGGEQFF.

This clone has a single count. The J gene is TRBJ2-5, the V gene TRBV12-5, with TRBD2 matching 7 bases. Losses at the gene ends were 1 base for V and 5 bases for J; bases not matched to a gene: 10. The CDR3 covers 16 residues. Germline V gene data show CDR1 as LGHNT and CDR2 as FRNRAP. In nucleotides, the CDR3 is TGTGCTAGTGGTTTGGGGTTAGCGGGCACGGGGGAGACCCAGTACTTC. This encodes CASGLGLAGTGETQYF.

V usage is TRBV5-1 and J usage is TRBJ2-7; 7 positions agree with TRBD1. The CDR3 loop spans 13 amino acids. After removal of 6 bases from V and 0 bases from J, the junction contained 3 bases not matched to a gene. Germline V gene lookup returns CDR1 SGHRS and CDR2 YFSETQ. The CDR3: CASMGQNSYEQYF. The CDR3 DNA sequence: TGCGCCAGCATGGGACAGAACTCCTACGAGCAGTACTTC.

The V and J genes are TRBV5-1 and TRBJ1-5; D gene uncertain. The V gene lost 0 bases and the J gene lost 4 bases, with 11 bases spanning the gap. In germline, CDR1 is SGHRS, CDR2 YFSETQ. This CDR3 has 15 amino acids. CDR3 region: CASSLAGRANQPQHF. CDR3 bases: TGCGCCAGCAGCTTGGCCGGCAGAGCAAATCAGCCCCAGCATTTT.

The chain uses TRBV4-3 and TRBJ1-4, with D unclear. CDR3 length equals 15 residues. Germline V gene lookup returns CDR1 LGHNA and CDR2 YSLEER. The germline V and J ends were trimmed by 1 base and 8 bases, with 14 bases remaining between them. CDR3 in DNA: TGCGCCAGCAGCCAAGCGGAGGAAGGAGGGGAAAAACTGTTTTTT. Encoded protein: CASSQAEEGGEKLFF.

This chain uses TRBV9 with TRBJ2-5; 7 bases agree with TRBD1. The CDR3 runs 13 residues. The germline gives CDR1 SGDLS, CDR2 YYNGEE. V dropped 7 bases and J dropped 3; count of bases not matched to a gene: 6. This chain's CDR3 is CASSQQGEETQYF. The CDR3 DNA sequence: TGTGCCAGCTCCCAGCAGGGGGAAGAGACCCAGTACTTC.

The chain combines TRBV19 with TRBJ2-3; no clear D. Deletions cut 5 bases from V and 8 bases from J, with 11 bases between. CDR1 and CDR2 (germline): LNHDA, SQIVND (reference sequence). The length of the CDR3 is 12 residues. The CDR3 DNA reads TGTGCCAGTAGTCCCTCCAAGGGTACGCAGTATTTT. This sequence encodes CASSPSKGTQYF.

This chain links TRBV10-2 with TRBJ1-1; TRBD1 might be the D (5 bases). Trimming left V 3 bases short and J 3 bases short, with 14 bases between. CDR3 size: 15 residues. CDR1 is WSHSY and CDR2 is SAAADI in the germline V gene. DNA for the CDR3: TGCGCCAGCAGTGATCCCGCGACAGCGGACACTGAAGCTTTCTTT. It specifies CASSDPATADTEAFF.

This clone was counted once. The J gene is TRBJ2-5, the V gene TRBV6-2 or TRBV6-3; possible D gene TRBD2, 6 bases. The germline gives CDR1 MNHEY, CDR2 SVGEGT. Trimming shortened V by 5 bases and J by 3 bases, and 13 bases separated the two germline ends. CDR3 length: 14 residues. CDR3 bases: TGTGCCAGCAGTCGTTCGGGAGCTGAAGAGACCCAGTACTTC. Translated, it gives CASSRSGAEETQYF.

The rearrangement uses TRBV19 and TRBJ1-3, with 8 bases matching TRBD1. The CDR3 has 15 residues. CDR1 is LNHDA, CDR2 SQIVND, per germline (reference sequence). Trimming at V came to 10 bases and at J to 4 bases, leaving 12 bases not matched to a gene. The DNA for the CDR3 is TGTGCCACGCTTCAGGGGGCTGAAACGGGAAACACCATATATTTT. Its translation is CATLQGAETGNTIYF. Variable domain in full (rest from reference TRBV19 and TRBJ1-3): DGGITQSPKYLFRKEGQNVTLSCEQNLNHDAMYWYRQDPGQGLRLIYYSQIVNDFQKGDIAEGYSVSREKKESFPLTVTSAQKNPTAFYLCATLQGAETGNTIYFGEGSWLTVV.

There are a few counts of this clone. CDR3 loop: CASRGTAGRSPLHF. Written as DNA, the CDR3 is TGTGCCAGCCGAGGGACAGCGGGTAGATCACCCCTCCACTTT. The rearrangement uses TRBV6-5 and TRBJ1-6, with 7 bases lining up with TRBD1. Germline V gene lookup returns CDR1 MNHEY and CDR2 SVGAGI. The length of the CDR3 is 14 residues. Germline trimming cut 8 bases from V and 10 bases from J; bases unmatched to any gene: 11.